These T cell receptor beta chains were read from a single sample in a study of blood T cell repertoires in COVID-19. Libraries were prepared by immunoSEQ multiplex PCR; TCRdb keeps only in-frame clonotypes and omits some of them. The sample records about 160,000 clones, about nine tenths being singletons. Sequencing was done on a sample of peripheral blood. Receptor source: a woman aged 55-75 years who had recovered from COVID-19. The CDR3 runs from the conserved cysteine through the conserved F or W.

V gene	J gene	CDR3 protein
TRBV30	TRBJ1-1	CAWSPPRVHTEAFF
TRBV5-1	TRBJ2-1	CASSWTSGRYNEQFF
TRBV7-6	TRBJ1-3	CASSSYSGNTIYF
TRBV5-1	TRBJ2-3	CASRRGGEGTDTQYF
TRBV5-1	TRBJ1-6	CASSQTGEHSPLHF
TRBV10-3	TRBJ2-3	CAISESPGRGGPDTQYF
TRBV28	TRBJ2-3	CASSPLQGATDTQYF
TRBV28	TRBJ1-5	CASSQTFTYQPQHF
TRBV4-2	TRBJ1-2	CASSQVGDRGYGYTF
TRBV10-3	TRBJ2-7	CAISESHSSGVDEQYF
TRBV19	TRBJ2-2	CASSDRAGELFF
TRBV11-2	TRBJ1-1	CASSLDRIGVKTEAFF
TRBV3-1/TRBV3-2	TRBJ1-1	CASSQPPGGKAFF
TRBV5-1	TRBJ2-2	CASADSGGIGGELFF
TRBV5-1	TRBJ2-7	CASSLVASGGSSYEQYF
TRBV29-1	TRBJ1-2	CSVDRGIGGYTF
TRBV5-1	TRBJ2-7	CASSLDDRGGEQYF
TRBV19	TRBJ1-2	CASSPNSRTGLYGYTF
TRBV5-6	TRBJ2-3	CASSLQGTYTDTQYF
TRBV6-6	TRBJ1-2	CASSGEGQANYGYTF
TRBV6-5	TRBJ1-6	CASSTHVTEGSPLHF
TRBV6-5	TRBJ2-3	CASRNKLRGADTQYF
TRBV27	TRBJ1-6	CASSRPGTVSTLHF
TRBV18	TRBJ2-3	CASSPPRAGYTDTQYF
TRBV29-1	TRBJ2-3	CSVAGQGALDTQYF
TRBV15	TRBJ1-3	CATSRSMSTVSGNTIYF
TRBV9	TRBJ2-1	CASSVAGTGLYNEQFF
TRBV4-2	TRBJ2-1	CASSQGLAGGHANEQFF
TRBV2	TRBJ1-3	CASGDQGPGNTIYF
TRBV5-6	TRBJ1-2	CASSLGRGLSNYGYTF
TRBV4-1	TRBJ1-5	CASSQGRGGLAFPNSNQPQHF
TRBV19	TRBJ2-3	CASSSSPPRDTQYF
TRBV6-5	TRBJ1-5	CASHRDSGGFQPQHF
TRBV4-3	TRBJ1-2	CASSPLAGTGYTF
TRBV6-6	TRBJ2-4	CASSPGQALAKNIQYF
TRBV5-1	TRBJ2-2	CASTEPPSGGDGELFF
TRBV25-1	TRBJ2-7	CASSEQNSYEQYF
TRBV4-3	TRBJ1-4	CASSQASGGNEKLFF
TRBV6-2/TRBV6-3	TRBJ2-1	CASSAGLLEQFF
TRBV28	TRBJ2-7	CASSFRDSYEQYF
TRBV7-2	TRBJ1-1	CASSLAQGNTEAFF
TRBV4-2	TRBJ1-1	CASSQGLRDRGAGTEAFF
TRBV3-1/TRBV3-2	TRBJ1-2	CASSWAHGYTF
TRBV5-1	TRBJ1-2	CASSPGHGYTF
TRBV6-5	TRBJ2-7	CASRVGGASYEQYF
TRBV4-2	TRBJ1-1	CASSQVQGATEAFF
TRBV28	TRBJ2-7	CASSWDRGNEQYF
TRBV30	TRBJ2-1	CAWSEASGGSYNEQFF